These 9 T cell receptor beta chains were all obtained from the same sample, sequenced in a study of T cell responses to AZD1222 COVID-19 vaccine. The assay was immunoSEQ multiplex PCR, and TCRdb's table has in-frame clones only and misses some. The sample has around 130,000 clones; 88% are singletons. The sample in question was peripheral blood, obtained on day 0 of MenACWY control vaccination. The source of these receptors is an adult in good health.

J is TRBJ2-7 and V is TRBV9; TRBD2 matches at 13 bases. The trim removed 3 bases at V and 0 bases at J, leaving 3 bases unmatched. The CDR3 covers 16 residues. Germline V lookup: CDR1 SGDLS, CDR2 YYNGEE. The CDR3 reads CASSAGTSGASYEQYF. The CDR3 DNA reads TGTGCCAGCAGCGCGGGGACTAGCGGGGCCTCCTACGAGCAGTACTTC.

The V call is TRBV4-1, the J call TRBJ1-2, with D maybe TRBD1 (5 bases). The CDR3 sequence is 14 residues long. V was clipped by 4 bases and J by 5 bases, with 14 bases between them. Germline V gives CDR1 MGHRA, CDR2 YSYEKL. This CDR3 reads CASSPRTPGYGYTF. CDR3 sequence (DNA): TGCGCCAGCAGCCCCCGGACACCAGGGTATGGCTACACCTTC.

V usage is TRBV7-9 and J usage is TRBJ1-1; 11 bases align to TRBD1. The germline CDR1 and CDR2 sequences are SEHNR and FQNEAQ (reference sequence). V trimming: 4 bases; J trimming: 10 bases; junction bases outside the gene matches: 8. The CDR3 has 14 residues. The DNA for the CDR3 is TGTGCCAGCAGCTCCTCCGGCGGGACAGGGGGAGCTTTCTTT. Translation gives CASSSSGGTGGAFF.

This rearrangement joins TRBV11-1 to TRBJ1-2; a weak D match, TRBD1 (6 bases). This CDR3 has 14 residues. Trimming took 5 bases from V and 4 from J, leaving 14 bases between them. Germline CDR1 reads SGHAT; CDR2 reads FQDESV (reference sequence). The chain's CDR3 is CASSPSTGTYGYTF. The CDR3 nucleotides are TGTGCCAGCAGCCCGAGTACAGGGACCTATGGCTACACCTTC.

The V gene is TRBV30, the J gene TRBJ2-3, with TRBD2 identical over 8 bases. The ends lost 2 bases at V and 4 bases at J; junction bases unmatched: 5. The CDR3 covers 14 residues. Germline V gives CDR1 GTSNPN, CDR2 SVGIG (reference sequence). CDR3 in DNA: TGTGCCTGGAGTAGCGGGAGTCTCGCAGATACGCAGTATTTT. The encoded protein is CAWSSGSLADTQYF.

This CDR3 reads CASSTALNTEAFF. The CDR3 region has the DNA TGTGCCAGCAGTACAGCCTTGAACACTGAAGCTTTCTTT. The chain uses TRBV6-5 and TRBJ1-1; no clear D. The V gene's germline CDR1 is MNHEY and CDR2 SVGAGI. V lost 5 bases, J lost 0 bases, and 7 bases lay in between. The CDR3 loop spans 13 amino acids.

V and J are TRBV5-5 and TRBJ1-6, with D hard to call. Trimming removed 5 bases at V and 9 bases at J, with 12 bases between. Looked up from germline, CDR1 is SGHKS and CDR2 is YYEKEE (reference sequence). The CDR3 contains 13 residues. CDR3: CASSRPESSPLHF. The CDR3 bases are TGTGCCAGCAGTCGGCCGGAGAGTTCACCCCTCCACTTT. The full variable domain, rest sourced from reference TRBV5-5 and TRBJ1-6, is DAGVTQSPTHLIKTRGQQVTLRCSPISGHKSVSWYQQVLGQGPQFIFQYYEKEERGRGNFPDRFSARQFPNYSSELNVNALLLGDSALYLCASSRPESSPLHFGNGTRLTVT.

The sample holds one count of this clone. The CDR3 DNA reads as TGTGCCATCGGGGGAGAGGCAGGGCTATCCTACGAGCAGTACTTC. The encoded protein is CAIGGEAGLSYEQYF. The rearrangement uses TRBV10-3 and TRBJ2-7; possibly TRBD1 or TRBD2 for D (5 bases each). The CDR3 length is 15 residues. Deletions cut 8 bases from V and 1 base from J, with 18 bases between. In germline, CDR1 is ENHRY, CDR2 SYGVKD.

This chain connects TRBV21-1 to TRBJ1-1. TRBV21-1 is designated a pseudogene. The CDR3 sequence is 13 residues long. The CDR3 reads CASTGVMNTEAFF. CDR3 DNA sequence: TGTGCCAGCACCGGTGTCATGAACACTGAAGCTTTCTTT.